What follows are 12 T cell receptor beta chains derived from one specimen sequenced in a study of metastatic and nonmetastatic thyroid tumors. Each patient came to thyroid surgery without any prior treatment (of any kind). TCRdb reanalyzed the PCR reads via MiXCR. This sample has 30,000 to 40,000 clones, with approximately 15% found just once. Sequenced: blood. The receptor source for this set is a female donor with papillary thyroid cancer or a benign thyroid nodule (not recorded which). Some clones in this sample may be carry-over from other donors' samples.

This clone was observed a handful of times. This sequence joins TRBV7-9 and TRBJ2-2; D perhaps matches TRBD2 (5 bases). The germline V gene has CDR1 SEHNR and CDR2 FQNEAQ (reference sequence). With 6 bases removed from V and 10 bases from J, the gap between germline ends came to 21 bases. The CDR3 contains 15 residues. CDR3 sequence: CASRGLGGPLEELFF. In nucleotides, the CDR3 is TGTGCCAGCAGGGGATTGGGCGGGCCCCTCGAGGAGCTGTTTTTT.

The sample holds many counts of this clone. The V call is TRBV25-1, the J call TRBJ2-2; D not certain. V lost 2 bases and J lost 0, with 10 bases in between. Germline V gives CDR1 MGHDK, CDR2 SYGVNS. The CDR3 is 16 amino acids. CDR3 amino acids: CASSEPKGPNTGELFF. Here the CDR3 DNA reads TGTGCCAGCAGTGAACCTAAGGGCCCGAACACCGGGGAGCTGTTTTTT.

This clone was observed at least ten times. The rearrangement uses TRBV27 and TRBJ2-1; 9 bases are shared with TRBD1. V was pared by 7 bases and J by 4 bases, with 8 bases of the junction left unmatched. This CDR3 spans 15 amino acids. Germline CDR1 is MNHEY and CDR2 is SMNVEV (reference sequence). The CDR3 loop reads CASTRQGERYNEQFF. DNA of the CDR3: TGTGCCAGCACTCGACAGGGGGAAAGGTACAATGAGCAGTTCTTC.

This clone was seen repeatedly, ten times or more. The chain employs TRBV19 and TRBJ2-2, with D perhaps TRBD2 (6 bases). The V gene's germline CDR1 is LNHDA and CDR2 SQIVND (reference sequence). V was pared by 4 bases and J by 2 bases, with 14 bases between. The CDR3 contains 16 residues. This CDR3 is CASSRARDFNTGELFF. The CDR3 nucleotides read TGTGCCAGTAGTAGGGCCCGGGACTTTAACACCGGGGAGCTGTTTTTT.

This clone was observed many times. The chain couples TRBV7-6 to TRBJ2-1; the D is unclear. The CDR3 is 13 amino acids. Trimming pared 4 bases from V and 3 bases from J, leaving 7 bases between. Germline values: CDR1 SGHVS, CDR2 FNYEAQ. CDR3 bases: TGTGCCAGCAGCTATAGCAGCTACAATGAGCAGTTCTTC. Its translation is CASSYSSYNEQFF. Filled out from reference TRBV7-6 and TRBJ2-1, the complete variable domain reads GAGVSQSPRYKVTKRGQDVALRCDPISGHVSLYWYRQALGQGPEFLTYFNYEAQQDKSGLPNDRFSAERPEGSISTLTIQRTEQRDSAMYRCASSYSSYNEQFFGPGTRLTVL.

This clone was counted many times. This rearrangement joins TRBV18 to TRBJ2-7, with 7 bases matching TRBD2. This CDR3 region has 14 residues. Per the germline V gene, CDR1 is KGHSH and CDR2 is LQKENI. Trimming cost V 4 bases and J 3 bases; bases outside gene matches: 6. The CDR3 spells CASSQTSSHYEQYF. CDR3 coding DNA: TGTGCCAGCTCACAGACTAGCTCCCACTACGAGCAGTACTTC.

A remark on this clone: Given a much more abundant clone one base away, this may be a read error. The rearrangement uses TRBV29-1 and TRBJ2-7; D remains ambiguous. The germline V and J ends were trimmed by 5 bases and 5 bases, with 16 bases remaining between them. Looked up from germline, CDR1 is SQVTM and CDR2 is ANQGSEA. The CDR3 length is 13 residues. The CDR3 spells CSVTVGSRDEQYF. CDR3 bases: TGCAGCGTTACTGTCGGCTCTCGCGACGAGCAGTACTTC.

This clone was seen repeatedly, ten times or more. The rearrangement uses TRBV6-1 and TRBJ1-4; 8 bases match TRBD1. From germline, CDR1 is MNHNS and CDR2 SASEGT. Trimming cost V 0 bases and J 10 bases; bases outside gene matches: 1. There are 13 residues in the CDR3. The CDR3: CASSEAGQVKLFF. CDR3 coding DNA: TGTGCCAGCAGTGAAGCGGGACAGGTAAAACTGTTTTTT.

This clone was recorded many times. The genes are TRBV3-1 and TRBJ1-4, with D unresolved. The CDR3 consists of 15 residues. Trimming pared 1 base from V and 8 bases from J, leaving 14 bases between. Germline CDR1 is LGHDT and CDR2 is YNNKEL (reference sequence). CDR3 DNA: TGTGCCAGCAGCCAAGTGGGTAAAAGAGGGGAAAAACTGTTTTTT. Protein sequence: CASSQVGKRGEKLFF.

This clone has a count of ten or more. The V and J genes are TRBV20-1 and TRBJ2-1; a possible D gene is TRBD2 (5 bases). The V gene's germline CDR1 is DFQATT and CDR2 SNEGSKA (reference sequence). V was shortened by 3 bases and J by 0 bases, with 9 bases between the two germline ends. The CDR3 covers 14 residues. The CDR3 sequence: CSAREDFSYNEQFF. The CDR3 DNA reads as TGCAGTGCTAGGGAGGATTTCTCCTACAATGAGCAGTTCTTC.

This clone has at least ten counts. This chain uses TRBV11-3 with TRBJ2-5; 8 bases match TRBD1. J was trimmed by 5 bases and V by 5 bases; bases with no gene match: 10. The V gene's germline CDR1 is SGHNT and CDR2 YENEEA. The CDR3 sequence is 15 residues long. The CDR3 DNA reads as TGTGCCAGCAGCATGATCGCCCAGGGGGCGGAGACCCAGTACTTC. This gives the protein CASSMIAQGAETQYF.

The chain has TRBV30 and TRBJ1-2; weak D call: TRBD1 (5 bases). This CDR3 spans 11 amino acids. The germline V gene has CDR1 GTSNPN and CDR2 SVGIG (reference sequence). V was clipped by 3 bases and J by 4 bases, with 6 bases between them. The CDR3: CAWRGTYGYTF. The DNA of the CDR3 is TGTGCCTGGAGAGGGACCTATGGCTACACCTTC.